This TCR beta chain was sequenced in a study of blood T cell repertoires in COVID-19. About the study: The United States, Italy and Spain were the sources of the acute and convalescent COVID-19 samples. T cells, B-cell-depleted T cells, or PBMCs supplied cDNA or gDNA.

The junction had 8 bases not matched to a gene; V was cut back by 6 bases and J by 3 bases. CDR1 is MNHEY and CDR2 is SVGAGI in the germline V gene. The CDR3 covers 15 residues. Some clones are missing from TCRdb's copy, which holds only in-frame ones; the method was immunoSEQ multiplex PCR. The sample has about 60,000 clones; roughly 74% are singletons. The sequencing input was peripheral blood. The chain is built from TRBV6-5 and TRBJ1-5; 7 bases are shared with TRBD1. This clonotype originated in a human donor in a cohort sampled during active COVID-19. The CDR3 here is CASSLEGQNNQPQHF. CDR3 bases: TGTGCCAGCAGCCTCGAGGGACAGAACAATCAGCCCCAGCATTTT.